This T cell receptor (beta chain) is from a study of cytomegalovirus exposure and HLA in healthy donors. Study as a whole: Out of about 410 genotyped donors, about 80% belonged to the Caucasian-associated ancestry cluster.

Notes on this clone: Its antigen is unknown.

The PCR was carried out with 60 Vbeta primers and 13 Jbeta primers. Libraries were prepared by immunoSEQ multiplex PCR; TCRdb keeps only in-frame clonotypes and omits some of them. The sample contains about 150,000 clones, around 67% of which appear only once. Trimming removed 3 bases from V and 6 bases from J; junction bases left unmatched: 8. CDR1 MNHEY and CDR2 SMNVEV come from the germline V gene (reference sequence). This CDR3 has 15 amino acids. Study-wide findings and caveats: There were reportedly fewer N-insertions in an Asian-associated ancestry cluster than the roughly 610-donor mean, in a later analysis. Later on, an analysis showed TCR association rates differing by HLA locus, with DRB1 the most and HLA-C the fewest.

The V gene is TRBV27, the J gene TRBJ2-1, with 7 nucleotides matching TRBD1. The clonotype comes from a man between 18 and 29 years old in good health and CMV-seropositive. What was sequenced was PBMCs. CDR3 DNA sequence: TGTGCCAGCAGTTTCCCCACTGACAGGGTCAATGAGCAGTTCTTC. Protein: CASSFPTDRVNEQFF.